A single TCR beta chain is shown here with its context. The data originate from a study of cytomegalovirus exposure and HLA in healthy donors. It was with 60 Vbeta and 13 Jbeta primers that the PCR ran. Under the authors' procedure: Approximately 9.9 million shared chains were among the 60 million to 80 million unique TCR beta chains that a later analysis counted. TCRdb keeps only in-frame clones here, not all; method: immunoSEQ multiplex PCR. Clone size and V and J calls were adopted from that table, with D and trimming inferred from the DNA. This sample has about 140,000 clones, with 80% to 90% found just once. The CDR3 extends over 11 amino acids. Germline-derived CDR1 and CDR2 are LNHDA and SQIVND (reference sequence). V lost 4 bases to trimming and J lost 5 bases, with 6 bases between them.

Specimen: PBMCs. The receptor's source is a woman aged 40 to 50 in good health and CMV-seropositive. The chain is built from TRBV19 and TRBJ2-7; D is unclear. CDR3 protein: CASSTYDEQYF. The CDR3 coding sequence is TGTGCCAGTAGTACCTACGACGAGCAGTACTTC.